The 16 T cell receptor beta chains reported below all come from one sample, sequenced in a study of identifying expanded T cells in peripheral blood. Repertoires were generated with immunoSEQ multiplex PCR, while TCRdb's copy carries only in-frame clones and drops some. Of 80,000 to 90,000 clones listed, 89% are singletons. Material: blood. The source is a person between 18 and 75 years old in good health.

This sequence joins TRBV19 and TRBJ1-2; unclear D gene. The V end lost 5 bases, the J end lost 2 bases, and 15 bases lay between the germline ends. The CDR3 has 15 residues. Germline V gene data show CDR1 as LNHDA and CDR2 as SQIVND (reference sequence). The CDR3, as DNA: TGTGCCAGTAGTCAACAGTTCCCCCTCAACTATGGCTACACCTTC. The encoded protein is CASSQQFPLNYGYTF.

The chain couples TRBV18 to TRBJ2-1, with TRBD1 identical over 7 bases. The length of the CDR3 is 16 residues. Per germline, CDR1 KGHSH and CDR2 LQKENI. J lost 4 bases, V lost 5 bases, and 11 bases had no gene match. CDR3 sequence reads: CASSSNLGGTYNEQFF. Here the CDR3 DNA reads TGTGCCAGCTCATCTAATCTAGGGGGCACGTACAATGAGCAGTTCTTC. Filled out from reference TRBV18 and TRBJ2-1, the complete variable domain reads NAGVMQNPRHLVRRRGQEARLRCSPMKGHSHVYWYRQLPEEGLKFMVYLQKENIIDESGMPKERFSAEFPKEGPSILRIQQVVRGDSAAYFCASSSNLGGTYNEQFFGPGTRLTVL.

This rearrangement joins TRBV2 to TRBJ2-7, with a tentative D call TRBD1 (6 bases). CDR1 is SNHLY and CDR2 is FYNNEI in the germline V gene. The V end lost 7 bases, the J end lost 4 bases, and 17 bases lay between the germline ends. CDR3 size: 14 residues. CDR3 coding DNA: TGTGCCAGCACTGCCCGGGACACCTCATACGAGCAGTACTTC. Protein product: CASTARDTSYEQYF.

In the case of this clone: A read error may produce the germline difference seen at one junction end. The chain uses TRBV5-1 and TRBJ2-7; perhaps TRBD1 as D (5 bases). Germline V gives CDR1 SGHRS, CDR2 YFSETQ. The CDR3 totals 11 residues. CDR3 region: CASSFRDEQYF. DNA of the CDR3: TGTGCCAGCAGCTTCAGGGACGAGCAGTACTTC.

This chain uses TRBV28 with TRBJ1-1, with D perhaps TRBD1 (5 bases). The CDR3 is 14 residues long. Germline V lookup: CDR1 MDHEN, CDR2 SYDVKM. Trimming stripped 2 bases from V and 6 bases from J, with 13 bases between. CDR3 DNA sequence: TGTGCCAGCAGTTTAGTAGGGCAGGGAGCTGAAGCTTTCTTT. Its protein is CASSLVGQGAEAFF.

V gene TRBV6-1 combines with J gene TRBJ1-1; D is possibly TRBD1 (6 bases). Trimming took off 4 bases at V and 1 base at J, with 13 bases between the two ends. CDR3 length: 15 residues. The germline CDR1 and CDR2 sequences are MNHNS and SASEGT. CDR3: CASSVDRIWNTEAFF. Here the CDR3 DNA reads TGTGCCAGCAGTGTTGACAGGATCTGGAACACTGAAGCTTTCTTT.

The chain has TRBV7-2 and TRBJ2-3; D unresolved. V was trimmed by 2 bases and J by 2 bases, leaving 8 bases between them. The CDR3 is 14 amino acids. CDR1 is SGHTA and CDR2 is FQGNSA in the germline V gene. Here the CDR3 DNA reads TGTGCCAGCAGCTTAAGAAGGTACACAGATACGCAGTATTTT. Its protein product is CASSLRRYTDTQYF.

The gene calls are TRBV7-2 and TRBJ2-7, with D maybe TRBD2 (6 bases). Trimming stripped 3 bases from V and 6 bases from J, with 12 bases between. The CDR3 contains 13 residues. Germline V lookup: CDR1 SGHTA, CDR2 FQGNSA. CDR3 region: CASSLSGGGEQYF. In DNA, the CDR3 is TGTGCCAGCAGCTTGAGTGGGGGAGGCGAGCAGTACTTC.

This chain uses TRBV7-9 with TRBJ1-3; no clear D gene. Trimming cost V 4 bases and J 7 bases, with 5 bases left between them. Germline loops: CDR1 SEHNR, CDR2 FQNEAQ (reference sequence). The CDR3 covers 11 residues. CDR3 sequence: CASSSQNTIYF. CDR3 DNA sequence: TGTGCCAGCAGCTCCCAGAACACCATATATTTT.

V gene TRBV18 combines with J gene TRBJ1-6; 8 bases fit TRBD1. Germline V CDR1 and CDR2: KGHSH, LQKENI. V was pared by 6 bases and J by 3 bases, with 4 bases of the junction left unmatched. The CDR3 totals 15 residues. The CDR3 DNA reads TGTGCCAGCTCCCCAGACAGGGGCTATAATTCACCCCTCCACTTT. Protein sequence: CASSPDRGYNSPLHF. Full variable domain (outside the CDR3, taken from reference TRBV18 and TRBJ1-6): NAGVMQNPRHLVRRRGQEARLRCSPMKGHSHVYWYRQLPEEGLKFMVYLQKENIIDESGMPKERFSAEFPKEGPSILRIQQVVRGDSAAYFCASSPDRGYNSPLHFGNGTRLTVT.

J is TRBJ2-1 and V is TRBV28; maybe TRBD2 (6 bases). The length of the CDR3 is 16 residues. V was shortened by 2 bases and J by 6 bases, with 17 bases between the two germline ends. Per germline, CDR1 MDHEN and CDR2 SYDVKM. The CDR3 is CASSLAFQGAGNEQFF. DNA of the CDR3: TGTGCCAGCAGTTTAGCATTTCAAGGAGCGGGCAATGAGCAGTTCTTC.

J is TRBJ1-5 and V is TRBV18; D gene uncertain. V was clipped by 0 bases and J by 1 base, with 7 bases between them. Germline CDR1 and CDR2: KGHSH and LQKENI. This CDR3 is built from 15 residues. CDR3 sequence: CASSPPPRSNQPQHF. The CDR3 DNA reads as TGTGCCAGCTCACCACCTCCCCGAAGCAATCAGCCCCAGCATTTT.

The chain employs TRBV5-8 and TRBJ2-7, with unresolved D. This CDR3 is built from 18 residues. Trimming took 0 bases from V and 4 from J, leaving 23 bases between them. Looked up from germline, CDR1 is SGHTS and CDR2 is YDEGEE. The CDR3 protein is CASSLDLPGVNIQYEQYF. The CDR3 region has the DNA TGTGCCAGCAGCTTGGACCTCCCGGGTGTGAACATCCAGTACGAGCAGTACTTC.

This sequence joins TRBV10-3 and TRBJ2-5; TRBD2 aligns across 7 bases. V dropped 11 bases and J dropped 1; count of bases not matched to a gene: 7. Germline CDR1 reads ENHRY; CDR2 reads SYGVKD. This CDR3 comprises 13 residues. DNA for the CDR3: TGTGCCTCGACGGCTAGCGGCCAAGAGACCCAGTACTTC. Residues: CASTASGQETQYF.

This chain links TRBV5-4 with TRBJ2-3; D is undetermined. Germline-derived CDR1 and CDR2 are SGHNT and YYREEE (reference sequence). Trimming left V 1 base short and J 6 bases short, with 18 bases between. The CDR3 length is 16 residues. The DNA for the CDR3 is TGTGCCAGCAGCTTGCCCAGCCTAGGATCGGAGGATACGCAGTATTTT. Its protein product is CASSLPSLGSEDTQYF.

The chain is built from TRBV19 and TRBJ2-5; TRBD2 agrees at 11 bases. The CDR3 consists of 14 residues. Germline CDR1 and CDR2: LNHDA and SQIVND (reference sequence). After removal of 3 bases from V and 4 bases from J, the junction contained 1 base not matched to a gene. This chain's CDR3 is CASSIGLAGETQYF. The CDR3, as DNA: TGTGCCAGTAGTATCGGACTAGCGGGAGAGACCCAGTACTTC.